These 6 T cell receptor beta chains originate from one sample sequenced in a study of shared clonotypes between healthy human individuals. The naive CD8 subset, CD45RO-negative cells positively selected for CCR7, excluded terminally differentiated effector memory CD45RA+ cells. Generated by immunoSEQ multiplex PCR, the TCRdb table keeps only in-frame clones and is missing some. Among some 2.1 million clones, 85% to 95% were seen once, and the ten largest hold approximately 1.6%. Sequencing was performed on naive CD8+ T cells from PBMCs. All receptors come from a man aged 18-30 years in good health. Some clones in this sample may be carry-over from other donors' samples.

The chain uses TRBV5-4 and TRBJ2-3; no clear D gene. The CDR3 has 16 amino acids. Germline V gene sequence: CDR1 SGHNT, CDR2 YYREEE (reference sequence). The V end lost 4 bases, the J end lost 4 bases, and 19 bases lay between the germline ends. The CDR3 region has the DNA TGTGCCAGCAGCATTGTCCTAGAGGTTACTCCAGATACGCAGTATTTT. It encodes CASSIVLEVTPDTQYF.

This clone was counted a single time. The chain has TRBV10-3 and TRBJ2-1; D is possibly TRBD2 (6 bases). The V gene lost 6 bases and the J gene lost 1 base, with 16 bases spanning the gap. This CDR3 is built from 16 residues. Germline V CDR1 and CDR2: ENHRY, SYGVKD. Here the CDR3 DNA reads TGTGCCATCAGGAAACAAAAAGCGGGTTCCTACAATGAGCAGTTCTTC. Translating gives CAIRKQKAGSYNEQFF.

About this clone itself: Other DNA sequences within the sample encode an identical CDR3. The chain couples TRBV9 to TRBJ2-7; 8 positions match TRBD2. The germline V gene has CDR1 SGDLS and CDR2 YYNGEE. CDR3 size: 15 residues. V shed 0 bases, J shed 0 bases, and the junction held 2 bases outside the gene matches. The DNA of the CDR3 is TGTGCCAGCAGCGTAGCTCTAGCGGGCTCCTACGAGCAGTACTTC. It is translated as CASSVALAGSYEQYF.

Concerning this clone: Other nucleotide sequences in the sample specify the same CDR3. The genes are TRBV6-5 and TRBJ1-1; TRBD1 is a possible D gene (5 bases). Trimming shortened V by 9 bases and J by 5 bases, and 19 bases separated the two germline ends. This CDR3 is built from 14 residues. CDR1 and CDR2 (germline): MNHEY, SVGAGI. The CDR3 here is CASRLGQGGTEAFF. CDR3 sequence (DNA): TGTGCCAGTCGACTAGGGCAGGGAGGGACTGAAGCTTTCTTT.

Comment on this clone: Other DNA sequences in the same sample also yield this CDR3. The V call is TRBV7-9, the J call TRBJ2-7, with D possibly being TRBD1 or TRBD2 (5 bases each). With 5 bases removed from V and 3 bases from J, the gap between germline ends came to 11 bases. The CDR3 is made up of 13 amino acids. Germline CDR1 is SEHNR and CDR2 is FQNEAQ (reference sequence). The CDR3 DNA is TGTGCCAGCAGCCGGGACCGGGGCTACGAGCAGTACTTC. This codes for CASSRDRGYEQYF.

The J gene is TRBJ1-1, the V gene TRBV6-7; D unresolved. TRBV6-7 is assigned to the ORF class and has an uncertain function. The CDR3 is 15 amino acids. V was pared by 5 bases and J by 4 bases, with 17 bases between. CDR3 nucleotide sequence: TGTGCCAGCAGTCACACGACAACCCTGGGCACTGAAGCTTTCTTT. This translates into CASSHTTTLGTEAFF.